Below, one T cell receptor delta chain is given with its context. A read error is likely here: a far larger clone is one base away. The same CDR3 also results from other DNA sequences found in this sample. The CDR3 runs to 16 residues. Germline V lookup: CDR1 GEAIGNYY, CDR2 EKD. The data were obtained in a study of gamma-delta T cells after stem cell transplantation. TCRdb fed the RT-PCR reads to CATT. The table shows more than 3,000 delta-chain clones, with 1.5% to 2% occurring only once. This chain connects TRDV2 to TRDJ1, with D perhaps TRDD2 (8 bases). The sequence came from a human donor. It is not recorded whose cells these are; they may come from a transplant donor. The sample comprised gamma-delta T cells. The CDR3 sequence: CACDTVGDLPMGELIF. The CDR3 DNA is TGCGCCTGTGACACGGTGGGGGACCTTCCTATGGGGGAACTCATCTTT.